This TCR beta chain appears in the sequencing data of a study of cytomegalovirus exposure and HLA in healthy donors. Background on the study: Earlier findings included more than 95 million unique TCR beta sequences obtained from roughly 200 million T cells. The Caucasian-associated ancestry cluster contained 81% of the roughly 400 genotyped donors.

The PCR had 60 Vbeta and 13 Jbeta primers. Profiled with immunoSEQ multiplex PCR; TCRdb holds only in-frame clones, not every one. The sample shows approximately 61,000 clones, approximately 80% of them seen only once. This clonotype originated in a man younger than 30 in good health and CMV-seropositive. Material: PBMCs.

The CDR3 DNA is TGTGCCAGCAGTTCTGGTCCCGGGACAGGGGGCGGAGAGACCCAGTACTTC. Encoded protein: CASSSGPGTGGGETQYF. The chain joins TRBV28 to TRBJ2-5, with 12 bases matching TRBD1. CDR1 and CDR2 (germline): MDHEN, SYDVKM. This CDR3 has 17 residues. V gave up 4 bases and J gave up 4 bases; unmatched junction bases: 10.